Below, 17 T cell receptor beta chains from the same sample are listed, as sequenced in a study of beta chain features in type 1 diabetes. Expressed TCRB transcripts were sequenced after all isolated RNA was converted to cDNA. TCRdb's copy holds only in-frame clones and misses some; the assay was immunoSEQ multiplex PCR. Seen here are more than 300,000 clones, 8% observed once, and the top ten hold around 0.45%. The sequencing sample was made of central memory CD4+ T cells from blood. The receptors shown here come from a woman aged 18-30 years in good health.

This clone was detected only a few times. This chain uses TRBV7-2 with TRBJ2-1; D remains unclear. Germline V gene sequence: CDR1 SGHTA, CDR2 FQGNSA. The germline V and J ends were trimmed by 4 bases and 5 bases, with 9 bases remaining between them. This CDR3 comprises 13 residues. CDR3 DNA: TGTGCCAGCAGCTCCCGACCTAACAATGAGCAGTTCTTC. Translated: CASSSRPNNEQFF.

This clone was recorded a few times. This chain uses TRBV5-6 with TRBJ2-3; TRBD2 agrees at 10 bases. Germline trimming cut 0 bases from V and 3 bases from J; bases unmatched to any gene: 4. The CDR3 spans 16 residues. In germline, CDR1 is SGHDT, CDR2 YYEEEE. The CDR3 sequence: CASSLDPSGRTDTQYF. The DNA for the CDR3 is TGTGCCAGCAGCTTGGATCCTAGCGGGAGAACAGATACGCAGTATTTT. Full variable domain (rest looked up from reference TRBV5-6 and TRBJ2-3): DAGVTQSPTHLIKTRGQQVTLRCSPKSGHDTVSWYQQALGQGPQFIFQYYEEEERQRGNFPDRFSGHQFPNYSSELNVNALLLGDSALYLCASSLDPSGRTDTQYFGPGTRLTVL.

This clone was counted a few times. The chain has TRBV5-6 and TRBJ2-1; D perhaps matches TRBD2 (6 bases). V was trimmed by 1 base and J by 3 bases, leaving 8 bases between them. CDR1 and CDR2 from the germline V gene are SGHDT and YYEEEE. This CDR3 contains 14 residues. In DNA, the CDR3 is TGTGCCAGCAGCTTGTTAGCGGTCTACAATGAGCAGTTCTTC. Protein sequence: CASSLLAVYNEQFF.

This clone showed up just a few times. The V gene is TRBV28, the J gene TRBJ1-2; 8 bases agree with TRBD1. There are 15 residues in the CDR3. Trimming took 4 bases from V and 3 from J; bases not matched to a gene: 7. CDR1 MDHEN and CDR2 SYDVKM come from the germline V gene. Here the CDR3 DNA reads TGTGCCAGCAGTTCTCCGGGACAGGCGTACTATGGCTACACCTTC. Amino acid sequence: CASSSPGQAYYGYTF.

The chain employs TRBV21-1 and TRBJ2-7; TRBD1 is the table's D call and was not checked against the DNA. TRBV21-1 represents a pseudogene. The CDR3 is 17 amino acids. In DNA form, the CDR3 reads TGTGCCAGCAGCGGAAAGAAAGTTGGGACAGGGCCTGAAGAGCAGTACTTC. It is translated as CASSGKKVGTGPEEQYF.

This clone has a handful of counts. This chain links TRBV25-1 with TRBJ2-3, with 7 bases lining up with TRBD2. CDR1 MGHDK and CDR2 SYGVNS come from the germline V gene. This CDR3 is built from 16 residues. V shed 4 bases and J 2 bases; nucleotides not matched to a gene: 9. DNA of the CDR3: TGTGCCAGCAGTGGGCTCACAGCGGGAAACACAGATACGCAGTATTTT. Its translation: CASSGLTAGNTDTQYF.

This chain uses TRBV6-5 with TRBJ1-1; the D is unclear. The CDR3 consists of 14 residues. Trimming shortened V by 6 bases and J by 3 bases, and 14 bases separated the two germline ends. Germline-derived CDR1 and CDR2 are MNHEY and SVGAGI. Here the CDR3 reads CASRSGSQDTEAFF. CDR3 DNA: TGTGCCAGCAGGTCGGGGTCTCAGGACACTGAAGCTTTCTTT.

This clone was detected only a few times. The chain has TRBV6-6 and TRBJ2-3; D gene unclear. Germline loops: CDR1 MNHNY, CDR2 SVGAGI (reference sequence). The CDR3 contains 12 residues. V was pared by 6 bases and J by 2 bases, with 6 bases between. CDR3 in DNA: TGTGCCAGCAGAAGTCCCACAGATACGCAGTATTTT. It encodes CASRSPTDTQYF.

Many counts were recorded for this clone. This sequence joins TRBV18 and TRBJ1-5; perhaps TRBD1 as D (6 bases). The CDR3 is 17 residues long. Germline V gene data show CDR1 as KGHSH and CDR2 as LQKENI. V was cut by 0 bases and J by 2 bases, with 14 bases left in between. The CDR3 sequence: CASSPPPGGPRNQPQHF. In DNA form, the CDR3 reads TGTGCCAGCTCACCACCTCCGGGGGGCCCCCGCAATCAGCCCCAGCATTTT.

The CDR3 bases are TGCGCCAGCAGCAAACTAGCGGGAGCGAATGAGCAGTTCTTC. As protein: CASSKLAGANEQFF. The gene calls are TRBV5-1 and TRBJ2-1; TRBD2 matches 11 bases. Germline lookup yields CDR1 SGHRS and CDR2 YFSETQ. Trimming took 4 bases from V and 7 from J; bases not matched to a gene: 4. CDR3 size: 14 residues.

In its sample, this clone was seen a few times. The rearrangement joins TRBV25-1 to TRBJ2-1, with 7 positions matching TRBD1. This CDR3 region has 16 residues. Germline CDR1 is MGHDK and CDR2 is SYGVNS. The junction had 6 bases not matched to a gene; V was cut back by 2 bases and J by 2 bases. The CDR3 DNA sequence: TGTGCCAGCAGTGAAAGGTCAGGACAGGCCTACAATGAGCAGTTCTTC. Translated: CASSERSGQAYNEQFF.

Concerning this clone itself: This same CDR3 is encoded by further DNA sequences in the sample. V is TRBV27 and J is TRBJ1-5; no firm D call. The V end lost 6 bases, the J end lost 4 bases, and 10 bases lay between the germline ends. There are 13 residues in the CDR3. Germline lookup yields CDR1 MNHEY and CDR2 SMNVEV (reference sequence). The CDR3 reads CASRHLPNQPQHF. The DNA of the CDR3 is TGTGCCAGCAGGCACCTACCAAATCAGCCCCAGCATTTT.

The chain is built from TRBV29-1 and TRBJ1-2; D is uncertain. Trimming stripped 0 bases from V and 8 bases from J, with 10 bases between. From germline, CDR1 is SQVTM and CDR2 ANQGSEA. The CDR3 loop spans 12 amino acids. CDR3 sequence reads: CSVEEATPGYTF. The CDR3 bases are TGCAGCGTTGAAGAAGCCACTCCGGGCTACACCTTC.

CDR3 residues: CASSMVTRDSQETQYF. CDR3 coding DNA: TGTGCCAGCAGCATGGTTACCCGGGACAGCCAAGAGACCCAGTACTTC. This chain joins TRBV9 and TRBJ2-5, with TRBD1 identical over 7 bases. The ends lost 4 bases at V and 1 base at J; junction bases unmatched: 10. The CDR3 spans 16 residues. Germline V CDR1 and CDR2: SGDLS, YYNGEE.

This clone was recorded a few times. The chain links TRBV25-1 to TRBJ1-2; D unclear. CDR1 MGHDK and CDR2 SYGVNS come from the germline V gene. Trimming took 4 bases from V and 2 from J, leaving 17 bases between them. This CDR3 is 16 amino acids long. In nucleotides, the CDR3 is TGTGCCAGCAGTGGGCCCCGGGAGGGAATGAACTATGGCTACACCTTC. Its translation is CASSGPREGMNYGYTF.

This clone was observed at least ten times. The V and J genes are TRBV28 and TRBJ2-7; D is uncertain. CDR1 and CDR2 from the germline V gene are MDHEN and SYDVKM. V shed 2 bases and J shed 4 bases, with 9 bases lying between them. The CDR3 runs to 13 residues. The CDR3 DNA is TGTGCCAGCAGTTTAATTTCCCTTTACGAGCAGTACTTC. Translating it yields CASSLISLYEQYF.

This clone was counted between two and nine times. The chain joins TRBV4-3 to TRBJ1-3, with 9 bases that match TRBD1. This CDR3 has 16 amino acids. J gave up 0 bases and V 3 bases, and 3 bases lay outside the gene matches. The germline CDR1 and CDR2 sequences are LGHNA and YSLEER. CDR3 nucleotide sequence: TGCGCCAGCAGCCATTACAGGGGGCCCTCTGGAAACACCATATATTTT. Protein product: CASSHYRGPSGNTIYF.